These 18 T cell receptor beta chains were sequenced from one sample in a study of blood T cell repertoires in COVID-19. The repertoire was sequenced with immunoSEQ multiplex PCR; TCRdb's copy has only in-frame clones and lacks some. The sample has more than 45,000 clones, around 86% seen once. Sequencing was performed on peripheral blood. The source of these receptors is a woman of 80 years or more with acute or convalescent COVID-19.

The gene calls are TRBV5-1 and TRBJ2-3; TRBD2 agrees at 12 bases. With 5 bases clipped from V and 4 bases from J, the junction kept 5 bases outside the gene matches. The germline V gene has CDR1 SGHRS and CDR2 YFSETQ. CDR3 length equals 15 residues. CDR3 amino acids: CASSPPSGGADTQYF. DNA of the CDR3: TGCGCCAGCAGTCCCCCTAGCGGGGGGGCAGATACGCAGTATTTT.

This chain joins TRBV9 and TRBJ1-2, with 11 bases aligning to TRBD1. The CDR3 sequence is 15 residues long. CDR1 and CDR2 (germline): SGDLS, YYNGEE. The V gene end was trimmed by 3 bases and the J gene end by 6 bases; junction bases not matched to a gene: 7. CDR3 sequence reads: CASSARTGGGDGYTF. In DNA, the CDR3 is TGTGCCAGCAGCGCACGGACAGGGGGCGGGGATGGCTACACCTTC.

The sample holds one count of this clone. The chain links TRBV11-2 to TRBJ2-1; D remains ambiguous. V lost 3 bases and J lost 9, with 12 bases in between. Germline V lookup: CDR1 SGHAT, CDR2 FQNNGV. CDR3 length: 13 residues. DNA of the CDR3: TGTGCCAGCAGCTTTCAGTCCGATGGTGAGCAGTTCTTC. This sequence encodes CASSFQSDGEQFF. Looking up the rest from reference TRBV11-2 and TRBJ2-1 gives the full variable domain: EAGVAQSPRYKIIEKRQSVAFWCNPISGHATLYWYQQILGQGPKLLIQFQNNGVVDDSQLPKDRFSAERLKGVDSTLKIQPAKLEDSAVYLCASSFQSDGEQFFGPGTRLTVL.

The gene calls are TRBV19 and TRBJ2-2, with 9 nucleotides matching TRBD2. Germline lookup yields CDR1 LNHDA and CDR2 SQIVND (reference sequence). The CDR3 loop spans 16 amino acids. V dropped 6 bases and J dropped 5; count of bases not matched to a gene: 10. This CDR3 reads CASRKGTSLWTGELFF. The CDR3 DNA reads TGTGCCAGTAGGAAGGGGACTAGCCTCTGGACCGGGGAGCTGTTTTTT.

This chain's CDR3 is CASSEGQGGYGYTF. The CDR3 DNA is TGTGCCAGCAGCGAAGGACAGGGAGGCTATGGCTACACCTTC. The chain is built from TRBV5-4 and TRBJ1-2, with TRBD1 matching 8 bases. The CDR3 totals 14 residues. The V gene's germline CDR1 is SGHNT and CDR2 YYREEE (reference sequence). V dropped 4 bases and J dropped 4; count of bases not matched to a gene: 6.

The chain combines TRBV6-5 with TRBJ1-1; the D is unclear. Germline lookup yields CDR1 MNHEY and CDR2 SVGAGI. The CDR3 is made up of 13 amino acids. Trimming removed 8 bases at V and 0 bases at J, with 10 bases between. This CDR3 reads CASDGRMNTEAFF. DNA for the CDR3: TGTGCCAGCGATGGGCGTATGAACACTGAAGCTTTCTTT.

The gene calls are TRBV2 and TRBJ1-2, with a possible D match to TRBD1 (5 bases). Germline CDR1 SNHLY, CDR2 FYNNEI. V lost 2 bases and J lost 5, with 15 bases in between. The CDR3 spans 15 residues. CDR3 nucleotides: TGTGCCAGCAGTGAACGGGCAGGGAGGAGTTATGGCTACACCTTC. Its translation: CASSERAGRSYGYTF.

The chain has TRBV15 and TRBJ1-1; 8 bases map to TRBD1. V lost 2 bases and J lost 1; bases outside the gene matches: 3. The CDR3 is 15 residues long. Looked up from germline, CDR1 is LNHNV and CDR2 is YYDKDF (reference sequence). The CDR3 sequence: CATSRIDRGNTEAFF. The CDR3 region has the DNA TGTGCCACCAGCAGAATTGACAGGGGGAACACTGAAGCTTTCTTT.

The V call is TRBV19, the J call TRBJ2-5; D perhaps matches TRBD2 (5 bases). The V and J ends lost 2 bases and 1 base respectively, with 11 bases between them. This CDR3 has 15 amino acids. In germline, CDR1 is LNHDA, CDR2 SQIVND (reference sequence). The CDR3 region is CASSINSVAQETQYF. CDR3 coding DNA: TGTGCCAGTAGTATAAATAGCGTTGCCCAAGAGACCCAGTACTTC.

This chain links TRBV30 with TRBJ1-5; no reliable D call. Germline CDR1 reads GTSNPN; CDR2 reads SVGIG (reference sequence). V lost 2 bases and J lost 1, with 15 bases in between. CDR3 length: 16 amino acids. CDR3 amino acids: CAWSSPAPGSNQPQHF. CDR3 coding DNA: TGTGCCTGGAGTAGCCCCGCCCCGGGGAGCAATCAGCCCCAGCATTTT.

This clone was detected only a few times. This chain links TRBV5-1 with TRBJ1-4; TRBD1 matches at 10 bases. V was clipped by 4 bases and J by 4 bases; unmatched bases: 4. The CDR3 spans 15 residues. Germline V gives CDR1 SGHRS, CDR2 YFSETQ. CDR3 bases: TGCGCCAGCAGCGGACAGGGGGGTGGTAATGAAAAACTGTTTTTT. Its protein is CASSGQGGGNEKLFF.

The rearrangement uses TRBV4-1 and TRBJ2-1; 11 bases are a match to TRBD1. Germline V lookup: CDR1 MGHRA, CDR2 YSYEKL. The CDR3 covers 17 residues. The V gene end was trimmed by 4 bases and the J gene end by 7 bases; junction bases not matched to a gene: 12. The CDR3 sequence: CASSRSGGTGGYNEQFF. Written as DNA, the CDR3 is TGCGCCAGCAGCCGGAGTGGCGGGACAGGGGGTTATAATGAGCAGTTCTTC.

V usage is TRBV19 and J usage is TRBJ2-3; 12 bases map to TRBD2. CDR1 LNHDA and CDR2 SQIVND come from the germline V gene (reference sequence). The CDR3 contains 16 residues. The V and J ends lost 4 bases and 4 bases, in that order; junction bases with no gene match: 6. Written as DNA, the CDR3 is TGTGCCAGTAGTAGACCCCTAGCGGGGGGGCCAGATACGCAGTATTTT. It codes for CASSRPLAGGPDTQYF.

The V call is TRBV7-9, the J call TRBJ2-1; the match to TRBD2 covers 8 bases. Germline V gene lookup returns CDR1 SEHNR and CDR2 FQNEAQ (reference sequence). There are 15 residues in the CDR3. V lost 7 bases to trimming and J lost 4 bases; unmatched junction nucleotides: 9. CDR3 in DNA: TGTGCCAGCATCACCGGGACTAGAGGGTACAATGAGCAGTTCTTC. Translation: CASITGTRGYNEQFF.

J is TRBJ1-5 and V is TRBV18; D is possibly TRBD1 (5 bases). V lost 3 bases and J 7 bases, leaving 10 bases between the germline ends. Germline V lookup: CDR1 KGHSH, CDR2 LQKENI. This CDR3 has 13 residues. The CDR3 is CASSPAREQPQHF. The CDR3 nucleotides are TGTGCCAGCTCACCGGCCAGGGAACAGCCCCAGCATTTT.

The chain combines TRBV6-5 with TRBJ1-2; 12 bases line up with TRBD1. CDR3 size: 15 residues. V lost 2 bases, J lost 5 bases, and 3 bases stayed unmatched. Germline V gives CDR1 MNHEY, CDR2 SVGAGI. For the CDR3, the DNA is TGTGCCAGCAGTTACCGGGACAGGGGGCAATATGGCTACACCTTC. Translated, it gives CASSYRDRGQYGYTF.

The chain is built from TRBV6-5 and TRBJ1-1, with D maybe TRBD1 (6 bases). This CDR3 comprises 13 residues. Per germline, CDR1 MNHEY and CDR2 SVGAGI. The V end lost 5 bases, the J end lost 5 bases, and 12 bases lay between the germline ends. The CDR3 is CASSKQGETEAFF. As DNA, the CDR3 is TGTGCCAGCAGTAAACAGGGTGAGACTGAAGCTTTCTTT.

This clone was counted a few times. The genes are TRBV5-4 and TRBJ1-1; weak D call: TRBD1 (5 bases). Germline CDR1 is SGHNT and CDR2 is YYREEE (reference sequence). Trimming cost V 2 bases and J 6 bases, with 14 bases left between them. This CDR3 contains 14 residues. The CDR3 sequence: CASSFWGAGPEAFF. For the CDR3, the DNA is TGTGCCAGCAGCTTCTGGGGCGCGGGGCCTGAAGCTTTCTTT.